The present T cell receptor (beta chain) was sequenced within a study of tumor and adjacent non-tumor tissue in lung cancer. On the study more broadly: The cohort had around eleven adenocarcinoma, a couple of squamous cell and 1 small cell patients. Samples averaged roughly 4.2 million productive TCRbeta reads each. Notes on the study in general: Higher tumor TCR diversity was associated with shorter survival. Compared with tumor, normal lung showed significantly lower TCR diversity.

This sample's RNA came from whole unsorted tissue. Germline loops: CDR1 SGHVS, CDR2 FQNEAQ. The CDR3 is 16 residues long. V was cut by 5 bases and J by 3 bases, with 14 bases left in between. With respect to this clonotype: Its specificity is not known. A much larger clone is a single base away; this may be a read error. The CDR3 end shows no conserved phenylalanine or tryptophan, and so a read error is likely.

A modified ARM-PCR protocol with three rounds of nested PCR amplified TCRbeta. TCRdb re-analysed the multiplex PCR reads in MiXCR, keeping a single row per CDR3 protein. Of 70,000 or so distinct CDR3 sequences in the sample, about 61% were seen once. The chain employs TRBV7-8 and TRBJ1-6; D gene ambiguous. This TCR came from a man aged 45-65 years with non-small cell lung cancer. Sequences were obtained from lung tumor tissue. CDR3 region: CASSQDGRVYNSPLHL. Here the CDR3 DNA reads TGTGCCAGCAGCCAAGACGGCCGGGTCTATAATTCACCCCTCCACCTT.